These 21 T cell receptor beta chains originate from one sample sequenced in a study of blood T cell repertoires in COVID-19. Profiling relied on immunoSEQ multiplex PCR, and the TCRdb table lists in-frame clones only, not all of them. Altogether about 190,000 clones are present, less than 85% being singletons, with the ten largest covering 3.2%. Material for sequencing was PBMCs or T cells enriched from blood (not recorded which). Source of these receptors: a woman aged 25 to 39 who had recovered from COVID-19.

The CDR3 protein is CASSLQTAGGETQYF. CDR3 nucleotide sequence: TGTGCCAGCAGCTTGCAGACGGCAGGGGGAGAGACCCAGTACTTC. The gene calls are TRBV5-4 and TRBJ2-5; 7 positions agree with TRBD1. CDR3 size: 15 residues. Germline trimming cut 1 base from V and 4 bases from J; bases unmatched to any gene: 7. Germline loops: CDR1 SGHNT, CDR2 YYREEE (reference sequence).

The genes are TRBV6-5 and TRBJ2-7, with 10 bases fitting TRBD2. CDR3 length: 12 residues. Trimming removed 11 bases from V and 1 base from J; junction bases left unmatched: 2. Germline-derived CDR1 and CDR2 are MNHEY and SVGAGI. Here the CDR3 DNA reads TGTGCCTCTAGCGGGGGTTCCTACGAGCAGTACTTC. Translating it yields CASSGGSYEQYF.

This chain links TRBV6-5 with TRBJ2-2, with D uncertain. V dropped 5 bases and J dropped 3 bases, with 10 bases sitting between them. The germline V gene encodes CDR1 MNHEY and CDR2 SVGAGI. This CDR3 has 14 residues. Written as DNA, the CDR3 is TGTGCCAGCAGTACAACATATTACACCGGGGAGCTGTTTTTT. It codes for CASSTTYYTGELFF.

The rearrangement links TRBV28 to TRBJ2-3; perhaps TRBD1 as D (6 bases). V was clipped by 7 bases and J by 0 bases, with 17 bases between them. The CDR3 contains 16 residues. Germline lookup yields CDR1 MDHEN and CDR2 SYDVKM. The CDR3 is CASTDRGHRSTDTQYF. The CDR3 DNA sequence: TGTGCCAGCACCGATCGGGGACATCGAAGCACAGATACGCAGTATTTT. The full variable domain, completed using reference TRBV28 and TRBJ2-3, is DVKVTQSSRYLVKRTGEKVFLECVQDMDHENMFWYRQDPGLGLRLIYFSYDVKMKEKGDIPEGYSVSREKKERFSLILESASTNQTSMYLCASTDRGHRSTDTQYFGPGTRLTVL.

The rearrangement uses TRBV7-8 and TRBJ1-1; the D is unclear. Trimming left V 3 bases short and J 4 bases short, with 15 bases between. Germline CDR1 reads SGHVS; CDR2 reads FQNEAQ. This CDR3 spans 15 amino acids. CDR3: CASSFKGAGSTEAFF. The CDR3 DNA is TGTGCCAGCAGCTTTAAAGGTGCGGGGAGCACTGAAGCTTTCTTT. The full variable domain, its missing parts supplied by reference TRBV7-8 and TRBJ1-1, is GAGVSQSPRYKVAKRGQDVALRCDPISGHVSLFWYQQALGQGPEFLTYFQNEAQLDKSGLPSDRFFAERPEGSVSTLKIQRTQQEDSAVYLCASSFKGAGSTEAFFGQGTRLTVV.

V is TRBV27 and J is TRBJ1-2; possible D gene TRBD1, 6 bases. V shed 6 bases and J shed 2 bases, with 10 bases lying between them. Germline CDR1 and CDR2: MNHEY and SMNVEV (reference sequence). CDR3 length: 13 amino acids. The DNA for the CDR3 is TGTGCCAGCAGACCGGACAGAAACTATGGCTACACCTTC. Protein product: CASRPDRNYGYTF.

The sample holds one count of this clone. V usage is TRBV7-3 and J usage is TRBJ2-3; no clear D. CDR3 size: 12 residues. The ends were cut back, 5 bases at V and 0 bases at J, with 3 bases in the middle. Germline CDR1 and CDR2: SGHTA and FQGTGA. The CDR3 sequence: CASSPSTDTQYF. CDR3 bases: TGTGCCAGCAGCCCTAGCACAGATACGCAGTATTTT. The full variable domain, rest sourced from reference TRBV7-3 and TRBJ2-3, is GAGVSQTPSNKVTEKGKYVELRCDPISGHTALYWYRQSLGQGPEFLIYFQGTGAADDSGLPNDRFFAVRPEGSVSTLKIQRTERGDSAVYLCASSPSTDTQYFGPGTRLTVL.

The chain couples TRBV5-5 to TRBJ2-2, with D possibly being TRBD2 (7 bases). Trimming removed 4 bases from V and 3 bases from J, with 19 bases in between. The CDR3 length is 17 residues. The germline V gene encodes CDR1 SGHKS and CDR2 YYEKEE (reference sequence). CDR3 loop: CASSQLGGGGYTGELFF. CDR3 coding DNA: TGTGCCAGCAGCCAACTTGGTGGCGGGGGCTACACCGGGGAGCTGTTTTTT.

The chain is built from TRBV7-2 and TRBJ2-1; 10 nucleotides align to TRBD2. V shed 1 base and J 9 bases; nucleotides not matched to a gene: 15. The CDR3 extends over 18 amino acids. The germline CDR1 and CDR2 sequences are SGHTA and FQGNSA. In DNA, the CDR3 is TGTGCCAGCAGCTTAGTACGGCGACTAGCGGGTATAAATAGTGAGCAGTTCTTC. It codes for CASSLVRRLAGINSEQFF.

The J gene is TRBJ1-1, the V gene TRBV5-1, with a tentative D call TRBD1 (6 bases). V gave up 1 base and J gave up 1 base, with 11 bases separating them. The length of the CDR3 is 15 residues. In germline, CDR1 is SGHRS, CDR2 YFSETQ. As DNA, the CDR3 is TGCGCCAGCAGCTTGACAGGGTTAGGGAACACTGAAGCTTTCTTT. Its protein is CASSLTGLGNTEAFF. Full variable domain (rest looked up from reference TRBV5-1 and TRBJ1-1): KAGVTQTPRYLIKTRGQQVTLSCSPISGHRSVSWYQQTPGQGLQFLFEYFSETQRNKGNFPGRFSGRQFSNSRSEMNVSTLELGDSALYLCASSLTGLGNTEAFFGQGTRLTVV.

The CDR3 sequence: CASSTLSRIVTEAFF. In DNA form, the CDR3 reads TGTGCCAGCAGCACCCTATCTAGGATCGTCACTGAAGCTTTCTTT. The rearrangement joins TRBV13 to TRBJ1-1; D not certain. Germline values: CDR1 PRHDT, CDR2 FYEKMQ (reference sequence). V was trimmed by 5 bases and J by 4 bases, leaving 17 bases between them. The CDR3 spans 15 residues. Based on the CDR3 plus reference TRBV13 and TRBJ1-1, the full variable domain is AAGVIQSPRHLIKEKRETATLKCYPIPRHDTVYWYQQGPGQDPQFLISFYEKMQSDKGSIPDRFSAQQFSDYHSELNMSSLELGDSALYFCASSTLSRIVTEAFFGQGTRLTVV.

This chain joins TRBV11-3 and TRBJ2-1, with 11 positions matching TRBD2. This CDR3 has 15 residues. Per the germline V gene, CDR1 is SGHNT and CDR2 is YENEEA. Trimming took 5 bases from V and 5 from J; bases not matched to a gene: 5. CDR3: CASSLSGRADNEQFF. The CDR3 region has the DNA TGTGCCAGCAGCCTTAGCGGGAGGGCCGACAATGAGCAGTTCTTC.

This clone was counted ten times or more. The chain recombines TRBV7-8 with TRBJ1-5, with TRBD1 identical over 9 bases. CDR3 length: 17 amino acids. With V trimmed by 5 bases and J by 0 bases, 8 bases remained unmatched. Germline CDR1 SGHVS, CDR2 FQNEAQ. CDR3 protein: CASSGYTGGVSNQPQHF. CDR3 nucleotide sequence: TGTGCCAGCAGCGGGTACACAGGGGGCGTTAGCAATCAGCCCCAGCATTTT.

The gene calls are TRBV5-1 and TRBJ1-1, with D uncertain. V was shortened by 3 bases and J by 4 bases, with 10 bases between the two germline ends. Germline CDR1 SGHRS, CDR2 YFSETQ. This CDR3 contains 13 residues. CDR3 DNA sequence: TGCGCCAGCAGCTCCCCTCCGGGCACTGAAGCTTTCTTT. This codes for CASSSPPGTEAFF.

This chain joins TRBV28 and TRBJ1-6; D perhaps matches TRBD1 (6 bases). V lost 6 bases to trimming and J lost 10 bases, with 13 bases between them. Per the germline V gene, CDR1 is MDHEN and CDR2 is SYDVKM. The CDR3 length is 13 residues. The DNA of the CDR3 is TGTGCCAGCAGCTCACAGGGACGGTCACCCCTCCACTTT. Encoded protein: CASSSQGRSPLHF.

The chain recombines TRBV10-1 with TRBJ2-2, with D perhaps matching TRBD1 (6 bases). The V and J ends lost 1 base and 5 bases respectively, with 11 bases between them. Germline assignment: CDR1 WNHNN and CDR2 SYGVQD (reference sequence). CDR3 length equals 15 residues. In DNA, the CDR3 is TGCGCCAGCAGTGAGTGGGGGCGGGTTACCGGGGAGCTGTTTTTT. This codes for CASSEWGRVTGELFF.

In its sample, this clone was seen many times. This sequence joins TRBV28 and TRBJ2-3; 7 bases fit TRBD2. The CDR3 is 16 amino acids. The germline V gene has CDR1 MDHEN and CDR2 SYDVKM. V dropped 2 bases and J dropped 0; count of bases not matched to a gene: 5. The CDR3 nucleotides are TGTGCCAGCAGTTTAAGTAGAGCGGGGAGCACAGATACGCAGTATTTT. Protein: CASSLSRAGSTDTQYF.

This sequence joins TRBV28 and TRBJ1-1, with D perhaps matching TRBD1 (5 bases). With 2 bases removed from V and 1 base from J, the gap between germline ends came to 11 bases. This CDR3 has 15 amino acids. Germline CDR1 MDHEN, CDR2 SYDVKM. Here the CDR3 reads CASSLIRGTNTEAFF. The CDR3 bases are TGTGCCAGCAGTTTAATCCGGGGGACGAACACTGAAGCTTTCTTT.

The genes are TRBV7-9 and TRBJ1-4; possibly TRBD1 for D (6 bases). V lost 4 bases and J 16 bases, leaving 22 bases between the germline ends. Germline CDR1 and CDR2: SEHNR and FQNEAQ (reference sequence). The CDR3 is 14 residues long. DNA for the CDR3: TGTGCCAGCAGCTCGCTAGGACAACCGGGACAACAGTTTTTT. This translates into CASSSLGQPGQQFF.

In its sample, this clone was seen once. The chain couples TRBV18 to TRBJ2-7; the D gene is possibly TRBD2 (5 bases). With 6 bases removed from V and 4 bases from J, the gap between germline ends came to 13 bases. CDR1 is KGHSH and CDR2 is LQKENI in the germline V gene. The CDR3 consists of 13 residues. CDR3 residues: CASSVGVGYEQYV. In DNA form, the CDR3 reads TGTGCCAGCTCTGTCGGGGTGGGATACGAGCAGTACGTC.

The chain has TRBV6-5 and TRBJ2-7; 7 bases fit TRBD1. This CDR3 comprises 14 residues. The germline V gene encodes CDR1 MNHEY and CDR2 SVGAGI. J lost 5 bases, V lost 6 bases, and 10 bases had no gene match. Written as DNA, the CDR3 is TGTGCCAGCAGGCGCTCCGGGACAGCAAACGAGCAGTACGTC. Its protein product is CASRRSGTANEQYV.